These T cell receptor beta chains were read from a single sample in a study of blood T cell repertoires in COVID-19. Measured with immunoSEQ multiplex PCR; TCRdb has only the in-frame clones, and not every one. The sample consists of around 380,000 clones, approximately 87% of them appearing once. The sample taken for sequencing was PBMCs or T cells enriched from blood (not recorded which). The receptors stem from a man in his thirties or forties who had recovered from COVID-19. Each CDR3 is given with its conserved first and last residue. A D gene is named only where the DNA matches it firmly. A row's size may be missing; if present it is once, few, many or a size class.

clone_size d_call j_call v_call cdr3_nt cdr3_aa
- TRBD2 TRBJ2-4 TRBV9 TGTGCCAGCAGCGTAGCTGGACTAGAAGTAAACATTCAGTACTTC CASSVAGLEVNIQYF
- - TRBJ2-1 TRBV25-1 TGTGCCAGCAGTGACCCCGTCCGCTCCTACAATGAGCAGTTCTTC CASSDPVRSYNEQFF
- TRBD1 TRBJ1-2 TRBV7-9 TGTGCCAGCAGCTCGGGACAGGGGAATGTCTATGGCTACACCTTC CASSSGQGNVYGYTF
- - TRBJ1-1 TRBV29-1 TGCAGCGTTGAAGACAGGGAACACGCTGAAGCTTTCTTT CSVEDREHAEAFF
- TRBD1 TRBJ2-5 TRBV10-3 TGTGCCATCAGGCGCACAGGGGAAGAGACCCAGTACTTC CAIRRTGEETQYF
- TRBD1 TRBJ1-2 TRBV7-2 TGTGCCAGCAGCATGGACAGGGGAATTGCCTACACCTTC CASSMDRGIAYTF
- - TRBJ1-4 TRBV5-1 TGCGCCAGCAGCTTGACCCCAGGGTTCAAGGAAAAACTGTTTTTT CASSLTPGFKEKLFF
- - TRBJ1-2 TRBV7-9 TGTGCCAGCAGACAAACAGGACCAGCTAACTATGGCTACACCTTC CASRQTGPANYGYTF
- - TRBJ1-4 TRBV6-5 TGTGCCAGCAGTCGCCCGGACAACCAGAAACTGTTTTTT CASSRPDNQKLFF
- TRBD1 TRBJ2-2 TRBV2 TGTGCCAGCAGTGAGAGGACAGGGTCGGCCGGGGAGCTGTTTTTT CASSERTGSAGELFF
- TRBD1 TRBJ1-2 TRBV6-6 TGTGCCAGCAGTTCGGGACAGGGCTATGGCTACACCTTC CASSSGQGYGYTF
- TRBD1 TRBJ2-1 TRBV18 TGTGCCAGCTCAGCGCCGGGGACAGGGGGCAATGAGCAGTTCTTC CASSAPGTGGNEQFF
few - TRBJ1-2 TRBV4-3 TGCGCCAGCAGCTCGCCAGCAGGGTATGGCTACACCTTC CASSSPAGYGYTF
once - TRBJ1-5 TRBV6-6 TGTGCCAGCGGCGACCGGGCCGGACTCAGCAATCAGCCCCAGCATTTT CASGDRAGLSNQPQHF
- TRBD2 TRBJ2-3 TRBV4-1 TGCGCCAGCAGCGGAAAAATAGCGGGGGTGGATACGCAGTATTTT CASSGKIAGVDTQYF
- TRBD2 TRBJ2-5 TRBV30 TGTGCCTGGGGACCGGGGAGGGGAGAGACCCAGTACTTC CAWGPGRGETQYF
- TRBD2 TRBJ2-7 TRBV5-1 TGCGCCAGCAGCCGAACTAGCGGGGGGAGCAACGAGCAGTACTTC CASSRTSGGSNEQYF
- - TRBJ1-6 TRBV5-5 TGTGCCAGCAGGTTGGACGGGGATAATTCACCCCTCCACTTT CASRLDGDNSPLHF
- - TRBJ1-4 TRBV5-1 TGCGCCAGCAGCTTGGACAGTGCAACTAATGAAAAACTGTTTTTT CASSLDSATNEKLFF
- TRBD1 TRBJ1-5 TRBV5-1 TGCGCCAGCAGCCTTAAGGGACAGTGGGGCAATCAGCCCCAGCATTTT CASSLKGQWGNQPQHF
- - TRBJ2-1 TRBV2 TGTGCCAGCAGTGAACGAATAGCGGCGCTCCCTTCTGAGCAGTTCTTC CASSERIAALPSEQFF
- TRBD2 TRBJ2-1 TRBV19 TGTGCCAGTACTAGCGGGGGTCACAATGAGCAGTTCTTC CASTSGGHNEQFF
- - TRBJ1-5 TRBV18 TGTGCCAGCTCACCGGGTCAGGGTAGTACCCGAAGTCAGCCCCAGCATTTT CASSPGQGSTRSQPQHF
- TRBD1 TRBJ1-4 TRBV5-1 TGCGCCAGCAGCTCTTCGACAGGGATAGCGGCAACTAATGAAAAACTGTTTTTT CASSSSTGIAATNEKLFF
few TRBD1 TRBJ1-2 TRBV6-4 TGTGCCAGCCCGGGACAGGTTAACTATGGCTACACCTTC CASPGQVNYGYTF
- - TRBJ2-7 TRBV2 TGTGCCAGCAACTTGAGGTACACTGCCTACGAGCAGTACTTC CASNLRYTAYEQYF
- - TRBJ2-5 TRBV6-2/TRBV6-3 TGTGCCAGCAGTTCCACTCGGGGTGGGGAGACCCAGTACTTC CASSSTRGGETQYF
few - TRBJ2-3 TRBV14 TGTGCCAGCAGCCAGGGCAGGGGCCCCTATAGTACGCAGTATTTT CASSQGRGPYSTQYF
- - TRBJ1-2 TRBV12-5 TGTGCTAGTGGGGTAGGGGCGCCTTCTGGCTACACCTTC CASGVGAPSGYTF
- - TRBJ1-6 TRBV12-3/TRBV12-4 TGTGCCAGCAGTTCAGGCCCTTGGCCCCTCCACTTT CASSSGPWPLHF
few TRBD1 TRBJ1-5 TRBV29-1 TGCAGCGCCACACCAGGGGGCGGACAGCCCCAGCATTTT CSATPGGGQPQHF
- TRBD1 TRBJ2-7 TRBV7-9 TGTGCCAGCAGCTCGGGACAGGGCAGCGACTACGAGCAGTACTTC CASSSGQGSDYEQYF
- - TRBJ2-1 TRBV11-2 TGTGCCAGCAGCTTCACGGGCAATGAGCAGTTCTTC CASSFTGNEQFF
few TRBD1 TRBJ1-2 TRBV19 TGTGCCAGTAGTATTGGTCGGACAGGGGATTTGAGTAGGGGCTACACCTTC CASSIGRTGDLSRGYTF
- - TRBJ1-1 TRBV2 TGTGCCAGCAAATCGGACACTGAAGCTTTCTTT CASKSDTEAFF
- - TRBJ2-7 TRBV7-5 TGTGCCAGAAGCTTAGTCCCCCCAGGGGAACCCTCCTACGAGCAGTACTTC CARSLVPPGEPSYEQYF
- TRBD2 TRBJ2-3 TRBV12-3/TRBV12-4 TGTGCCAGCAGGACTAGCGGGATAGATACGCAGTATTTT CASRTSGIDTQYF
- - TRBJ1-6 TRBV5-4 TGTGCCAGCAGCTTGGACAGGGCGAATTCACCCCTCCACTTT CASSLDRANSPLHF
- - TRBJ2-3 TRBV7-6 TGTGCCAGCAGCCCATTAGGGGGTCGAGGAACAGATACGCAGTATTTT CASSPLGGRGTDTQYF
- TRBD1 TRBJ2-1 TRBV5-1 TGCGCCAGCACCATAGACGGGACAGGGGTAGGCGAGCAGTTCTTC CASTIDGTGVGEQFF
few - TRBJ1-5 TRBV5-6 TGTGCCAGCAGCTGGGGGGGACAGCCCCAGCATTTT CASSWGGQPQHF
- - TRBJ1-2 TRBV6-4 TGTGCCAGCAGTGTGGGCCCAGGCGAAGCTAACTATGGCTACACCTTC CASSVGPGEANYGYTF
- - TRBJ2-7 TRBV12-3/TRBV12-4 TGTGCCAGCAGTTCAGTCGCCTCCTACGAGCAGTACTTC CASSSVASYEQYF